Listed below are T cell receptor beta chains from one sample, sequenced in a study of Ad26.COV2.S vaccination and SARS-CoV-2 variants. TCRdb's table, derived via immunoSEQ multiplex PCR, lists solely in-frame clones and lacks some. This table holds approximately 450,000 clones, roughly 90% found once. Sample: peripheral blood, taken in a trial of Ad26.COV2.S vaccine versus placebo. These receptors came from a person between 18 and 65 years old who received the Ad26.COV2.S COVID-19 vaccine or a placebo. The CDR3 runs from the conserved cysteine through the conserved F or W.

V gene | CDR3 protein
TRBV11-3 | CASSLGQDETQYF
TRBV15 | CATSSYGGVRDTQYF
TRBV24-1 | CATADPPSYNEQFF
TRBV6-6 | CASSYSVRTGGLSLHF
TRBV2 | CASTPEKVSPLHF
TRBV7-9 | CASSGTYEQYF
TRBV3-1/TRBV3-2 | CASSPDRSYEQYF
TRBV12-3/TRBV12-4 | CASSPRVTYEQYF
TRBV6-6 | CASSYSTSGRDGEQYF
TRBV5-4 | CASSLVGTGGYEQYF
TRBV28 | CASSRRGLAKNIQYF
TRBV5-1 | CASSLEASSSTDTQYF
TRBV7-9 | CASSAIGTGETEAFF
TRBV2 | CASSEQGEKLEQYF
TRBV15 | CATSRDRAGQGGQPQHF
TRBV2 | CASAGAREGEKLFF
TRBV7-9 | CASSLVLAERETQYF
TRBV5-4 | CASSLEASGEQFF
TRBV9 | CASSVGPVLRRGTMNTEAFF
TRBV7-8 | CASHPIGAYNEQFF
TRBV7-2 | CASSFDLRGFSYEQYF
TRBV6-6 | CASSREQFFSYGGYTF
TRBV5-1 | CASSSSRTGGFTGELFF
TRBV29-1 | CSVELWGSDTQYF
TRBV9 | CASSVRDTNTGELFF
TRBV11-2 | CASSSLGTEAFF
TRBV19 | CASSPAGGPYEQYF
TRBV7-9 | CASSLVQYEQYF
TRBV7-8 | CASSLDPGTYGYTF
TRBV10-3 | CAISERWGEETQYF
TRBV5-4 | CASSRGQGYEQYF
TRBV30 | CASGRNYGYTF
TRBV28 | CASSLDTGGGYTF
TRBV5-6 | CASSFQGSPSYEQYF
TRBV18 | CASSPPRQGKLLTEAFF
TRBV9 | CASSSDLRQGYTDTQYF
TRBV24-1 | CATRAPGTDTEAFF
TRBV7-9 | CASSLVQVNTEAFF
TRBV5-1 | CASSLTGDNYGYTF
TRBV7-9 | CASRSWTGEGSPLHF
TRBV7-9 | CASSRLAGVGELFF
TRBV7-9 | CASSLALAGESYEQYF
TRBV7-2 | CASSLVGGQGLYEQYF
TRBV2 | CASTADRQSYEQYF
TRBV27 | CASSDRRLNTEAFF
TRBV7-9 | CASSLVLGGALSYEQYF